The entry that follows covers one TCR beta chain sequence. Clones were sequenced by immunoSEQ multiplex PCR, and TCRdb holds only the in-frame ones, with some missing. The data show more than 75,000 clones, with around 84% seen just once and about 38% held by the top ten. V dropped 8 bases and J dropped 4; count of bases not matched to a gene: 9. The CDR3 is 14 amino acids. The sample is drawn from a study of control samples from healthy donors and cancer patients. This chain links TRBV6-7 with TRBJ2-3, with 7 bases that match TRBD1. TRBV6-7 is an ORF for which the function is uncertain. The sequenced sample consisted of PBMCs. This TCR was sampled from a man aged 65 to 79 with lung cancer. CDR3 sequence (DNA): TGTGCCAGCGTTCCACAGGGGATCGCAGATACGCAGTATTTT. Translating gives CASVPQGIADTQYF.